This TCR beta chain was retrieved from a study of beta chain features in type 1 diabetes (dated by TCRdb to the late 2010s). Broadly, across the study: Mean age, gender distribution, total cell number and subset yield were not different between patients and healthy donors. Across all samples, around 100 million sorted cells were examined, and cell number per subset correlated strongly with RNA yield. The study compared TCRB repertoires of sorted circulating CD4+ T cell subsets between recently diagnosed type 1 diabetes patients and matched healthy donors. Regulatory and stem cell-like memory subsets were isolated from only 8 patients and roughly 8 healthy donors, whereas naive and central memory subsets came from all 30 or so donors. The research as a whole found: Type 1 diabetes patients showed a moderate but significant shortening of TCRB CDR3 length in all four CD4+ subsets. Because small numbers of individuals were included in the HLA sub-analyses, any influence of HLA type on TCRB rearrangement was left unresolved. At VDJ recombination sites, type 1 diabetes patients had fewer insertions and more deleted nucleotides, which implies abnormalities in thymic rearrangement. Naive, central memory and regulatory TCRB repertoires appeared to be more alike among patients than among healthy donors. Because cDNA rather than genomic DNA was sequenced, highly expressing activated cells could have been over-represented, although no difference in activation and CD3 levels was found between groups. Shorter templates might have been favored by PCR, but patient and control samples were amplified and corrected together, so both groups would have been affected equally by any skew.

The High Capacity cDNA Reverse Transcription Kit was used to reverse transcribe all of the isolated RNA, meaning that expressed TCRB transcripts were what got sequenced. Deep immunoSEQ sequencing was applied to naive, central memory and regulatory T cell samples, giving an average of around 3.4 million total reads per sample. Sorted cells were lysed in RLT buffer, and RNA was extracted using DNase-treated RNeasy Micro or Mini kits according to cell number. Each cell subset was processed separately to prevent cross-contamination, with patient and healthy donor samples processed together. The immunoSEQ multiplex PCR was used to amplify TCRB sequences from cDNA, yielding 87-bp fragments that span the CDR3 region. Sequencing of the amplicons was done on the Illumina HiSeq platform. On the study's bioinformatics: PCR bias was corrected computationally using synthetic template baselines, and reads within Hamming distance 2 were collapsed, with unmergeable singletons discarded. Reads were aligned against IMGT so that V, D and J genes, CDR3 length and insertions or deletions at six rearrangement sites could be assigned. Within each subset, clonotype counts were normalized to sorted cell number, after which true diversity and Gini coefficients were computed with the tcR R package. The overlap coefficient, calculated on TCRB nucleotide sequences, was used to quantify repertoire sharing. Out-of-frame TCRB sequences from naive cells were analyzed to stand in for the pre-selection repertoire. Sourced from immuneACCESS, this table was stored by TCRdb with only in-frame sequences that have V and J called. A share of the clones is absent; for the studies checked, an unresolved V gene accounts for under half, and the remainder has no known explanation. The DNA was the basis for D and trimming; V, J and clone size are from that table. This sample is represented by 850,000 to 900,000 clones; 15% to 20% of them were singletons. About 0.02% of the sample rests with the top ten.

About this clone itself: It has no known antigen specificity. The sample holds no much larger clone one base away, and base qualities are not on file.

From cysteine to phenylalanine, the CDR3 is 12 amino acids long. Only the CDR3 DNA is retained, 36 bases long and in frame from the first base. Cut back by 10 bases and 3 bases, the V and J ends lie 10 bases apart. CDR1 and CDR2, looked up from the germline V gene (reference sequence), are SEHNR and FQNEAQ. Each donor gave one peripheral blood draw, averaging roughly 0.11 L, which was collected into heparinised tubes. A BD FACSAria II and a panel including CD45RO, CCR7, CD25, CD127, CD95 and CD27 were used to sort naive, central memory, regulatory and stem cell-like memory CD4+ T cells. All sorted populations exceeded 98% purity. PBMCs were isolated right away by Lymphoprep density gradient centrifugation and were stained directly, without culture. Samples were stained and sorted in pairs, with one healthy donor and one patient per experiment, so that batch effects were minimized.

Recombination joined TRBV7-9 with TRBJ1-5; no D gene can be assigned with confidence. This sequence originates from a woman between 18 and 29 years old in good health. The specimen was naive CD4+ T cells from blood. The cell subset or site label here, explained by the study, means: true naive CD4+ T cells. At the DNA level, the sequence is TGTGCCACCTCGATTCTCAATCAGCCCCAGCATTTT. Its protein reads: CATSILNQPQHF.